The next 21 T cell receptor beta chains were all read from a single sample in a study of T cells in Graves' hyperthyroidism and ophthalmopathy. RNA transcripts served as the template for amplifying TCR beta CDR3 regions. Primed by the HTBI set, a first-round RT-PCR was run on the TCR CDR3. Using its own MiXCR run on the multiplex PCR reads, TCRdb lists one record per CDR3 protein. Here the sample spans around 500,000 distinct CDR3 sequences, under 15% being singletons. Input material: blood. These receptors were taken from a woman aged 18-29 years with Graves' hyperthyroidism.

This clonotype was counted a few times. The gene calls are TRBV28 and TRBJ1-5, with TRBD1 matching 12 bases. Trimming removed 8 bases from V and 2 bases from J; junction bases left unmatched: 4. CDR1 is MDHEN, CDR2 SYDVKM, per germline. The CDR3 covers 15 residues. For the CDR3, the DNA is TGTGCCAGCGGGACAGGGGGCGAGGGCAATCAGCCCCAGCATTTT. Protein product: CASGTGGEGNQPQHF.

The chain has TRBV5-6 and TRBJ2-7; D perhaps matches TRBD2 (5 bases). This CDR3 is built from 15 residues. V was trimmed by 0 bases and J by 6 bases, leaving 16 bases between them. The germline CDR1 and CDR2 sequences are SGHDT and YYEEEE. In DNA form, the CDR3 reads TGTGCCAGCAGCTTGGAAGGTCACCCGGGGTTCGAGCAGTACTTC. This gives the protein CASSLEGHPGFEQYF.

There are many counts of this clonotype. The J gene is TRBJ1-4, the V gene TRBV9; 11 nucleotides align to TRBD1. J was trimmed by 1 base and V by 3 bases; bases with no gene match: 8. This CDR3 comprises 18 residues. Per the germline V gene, CDR1 is SGDLS and CDR2 is YYNGEE. CDR3 sequence: CASSALSGTGGTNEKLFF. Here the CDR3 DNA reads TGTGCCAGCAGCGCCCTATCCGGGACAGGGGGAACTAATGAAAAACTGTTTTTT.

The V and J genes are TRBV11-3 and TRBJ2-7; D unclear. In germline, CDR1 is SGHNT, CDR2 YENEEA. There are 13 residues in the CDR3. Trimming removed 5 bases at V and 4 bases at J, with 12 bases between. The CDR3 sequence: CASSLSAGYEQYF. DNA for the CDR3: TGTGCCAGCAGCCTTAGTGCTGGGTACGAGCAGTACTTC.

The V call is TRBV7-3, the J call TRBJ2-6, with 7 bases fitting TRBD2. J gave up 2 bases and V 1 base, and 5 bases lay outside the gene matches. The CDR3 length is 17 residues. Germline CDR1 reads SGHTA; CDR2 reads FQGTGA. The CDR3 region is CASSLSGSVPGANVLTF. CDR3 DNA sequence: TGTGCCAGCAGCTTAAGCGGGAGTGTACCTGGGGCCAACGTCCTGACTTTC.

This clonotype was picked up many times. The chain couples TRBV29-1 to TRBJ2-7; 16 bases fit TRBD2. The CDR3 sequence is 16 residues long. Losses at the gene ends were 3 bases for V and 1 base for J; bases not matched to a gene: 3. CDR1 and CDR2 from the germline V gene are SQVTM and ANQGSEA. The DNA for the CDR3 is TGCAGCGTTGAGGGGGGACTAGCGGGAGGGTCCTACGAGCAGTACTTC. Translated: CSVEGGLAGGSYEQYF.

This clonotype was found a few times. V usage is TRBV4-1 and J usage is TRBJ2-7, with 11 bases identical to TRBD2. The CDR3 is 14 residues long. CDR1 and CDR2 (germline): MGHRA, YSYEKL. V lost 3 bases to trimming and J lost 7 bases; unmatched junction nucleotides: 5. The CDR3, as DNA: TGCGCCAGCAGCCAGACTAGCGGGAAATGGGAGCAGTACTTC. Its translation is CASSQTSGKWEQYF.

This clonotype was counted at least ten times. This sequence joins TRBV3-1 and TRBJ1-1, with 10 bases that match TRBD1. V gave up 5 bases and J gave up 6 bases; unmatched junction bases: 6. Germline CDR1 is LGHDT and CDR2 is YNNKEL (reference sequence). The CDR3 length is 14 residues. The CDR3 DNA is TGTGCCAGCAGCATCCGGGACAGGGGTCCTGAAGCTTTCTTT. Translating gives CASSIRDRGPEAFF.

This clonotype was found a few times. The genes are TRBV18 and TRBJ2-1; TRBD2 aligns across 11 bases. The CDR3 has 16 amino acids. From germline, CDR1 is KGHSH and CDR2 LQKENI. The V and J ends lost 6 bases and 3 bases, in that order; junction bases with no gene match: 7. The CDR3 region is CASSSLTSGNYNEQFF. In DNA, the CDR3 is TGTGCCAGCTCTTCACTGACTAGCGGGAACTACAATGAGCAGTTCTTC.

This clonotype came up a few times. V and J are TRBV5-6 and TRBJ1-1; TRBD1 agrees at 7 bases. The CDR3 runs 15 residues. Trimming removed 4 bases from V and 1 base from J; junction bases left unmatched: 7. The germline CDR1 and CDR2 sequences are SGHDT and YYEEEE. The CDR3 loop reads CASSPYYRGNTEAFF. Here the CDR3 DNA reads TGTGCCAGCAGCCCATACTACAGGGGGAACACTGAAGCTTTCTTT.

The chain links TRBV3-1 to TRBJ2-1; D not resolved. Germline V gene sequence: CDR1 LGHDT, CDR2 YNNKEL (reference sequence). The CDR3 covers 12 residues. V lost 3 bases to trimming and J lost 9 bases, with 9 bases between them. CDR3 in amino acids: CASSHTPIEQFF. Here the CDR3 DNA reads TGTGCCAGCAGCCACACCCCTATTGAGCAGTTCTTC.

This clonotype has at least ten counts. The J gene is TRBJ2-7, the V gene TRBV6-1; 12 nucleotides agree with TRBD2. The germline V gene encodes CDR1 MNHNS and CDR2 SASEGT. CDR3 length equals 15 residues. With 4 bases clipped from V and 6 bases from J, the junction kept 7 bases outside the gene matches. The CDR3 sequence is CASSGSSGRASEQYV. As DNA, the CDR3 is TGTGCCAGCAGTGGCTCTAGCGGGAGGGCTTCCGAGCAGTACGTC.

This clonotype has a count of ten or more. The V call is TRBV7-9, the J call TRBJ1-1; maybe TRBD1 (6 bases). V lost 6 bases and J lost 10, with 15 bases in between. CDR3 length: 12 amino acids. Germline V gives CDR1 SEHNR, CDR2 FQNEAQ (reference sequence). CDR3 loop: CASSYTGWGAFF. The CDR3 coding sequence is TGTGCCAGCAGTTACACAGGGTGGGGAGCTTTCTTT.

This clonotype was counted ten times or more. The rearrangement joins TRBV29-1 to TRBJ2-3; D may be TRBD2 (6 bases). From germline, CDR1 is SQVTM and CDR2 ANQGSEA. The CDR3 sequence is 14 residues long. V gave up 7 bases and J gave up 3 bases, with 17 bases separating them. The CDR3 is CSGSSGVRTDTQYF. For the CDR3, the DNA is TGCAGCGGGAGTTCGGGAGTAAGGACAGATACGCAGTATTTT.

The rearrangement uses TRBV11-2 and TRBJ2-1, with 13 bases matching TRBD2. CDR1 is SGHAT and CDR2 is FQNNGV in the germline V gene. V lost 5 bases, J lost 8 bases, and 9 bases stayed unmatched. This CDR3 contains 16 residues. CDR3 bases: TGTGCCAGCAGCAAGAGGACTAGCGGGAGTAAAGATGAGCAGTTCTTC. Translation: CASSKRTSGSKDEQFF.

V usage is TRBV28 and J usage is TRBJ2-7; 7 nucleotides match TRBD1. In germline, CDR1 is MDHEN, CDR2 SYDVKM. V trimming: 4 bases; J trimming: 3 bases; junction bases outside the gene matches: 3. CDR3 length: 13 residues. This CDR3 reads CASSSTGNYEQYF. The CDR3, as DNA: TGTGCCAGCAGTTCGACAGGGAACTACGAGCAGTACTTC.

This clonotype came up once. This chain connects TRBV29-1 to TRBJ2-1, with TRBD2 as a possible D gene (6 bases). CDR3 length: 13 residues. The germline gives CDR1 SQVTM, CDR2 ANQGSEA. V dropped 6 bases and J dropped 10 bases, with 19 bases sitting between them. The CDR3 sequence: CSVGGVAPGEQFF. CDR3 DNA: TGCAGCGTGGGGGGAGTGGCCCCCGGCGAGCAGTTCTTC.

The V call is TRBV7-9, the J call TRBJ1-5, with 7 nucleotides matching TRBD1. V lost 6 bases and J lost 4; bases outside the gene matches: 24. Germline CDR1 reads SEHNR; CDR2 reads FQNEAQ (reference sequence). CDR3 size: 20 residues. The CDR3 region is CASSSSATGNSWVENQPQHF. The CDR3 nucleotides are TGTGCCAGCAGTTCTTCCGCGACAGGGAACTCCTGGGTAGAGAATCAGCCCCAGCATTTT.

V is TRBV9 and J is TRBJ2-3; 8 nucleotides line up with TRBD2. The CDR3 length is 15 residues. V trimming: 1 base; J trimming: 4 bases; junction bases outside the gene matches: 5. CDR1 SGDLS and CDR2 YYNGEE come from the germline V gene. The chain's CDR3 is CASSVMTSAPDTQYF. CDR3 in DNA: TGTGCCAGCAGCGTAATGACTAGCGCCCCAGATACGCAGTATTTT.

This clonotype was found many times. The chain recombines TRBV12-5 with TRBJ1-6, with 8 bases matching TRBD1. The CDR3 extends over 18 amino acids. The germline CDR1 and CDR2 sequences are LGHNT and FRNRAP. V lost 3 bases to trimming and J lost 5 bases; unmatched junction nucleotides: 12. The CDR3 coding sequence is TGTGCTAGTGGTTTACTTCATAAGACAGGGGCGGATAATTCACCCCTCCACTTT. This codes for CASGLLHKTGADNSPLHF.

This clonotype was seen a handful of times. The chain is built from TRBV12-3 or TRBV12-4 and TRBJ1-5; possible D gene TRBD1, 5 bases. V was clipped by 1 base and J by 6 bases, with 16 bases between them. The CDR3 loop spans 16 amino acids. The CDR3 DNA follows: TGTGCCAGCAGTTTAGGGATAGGGGCGAGCTCTCAGCCCCAGCATTTT. Protein: CASSLGIGASSQPQHF.